These T cell receptor beta chains were read from a single sample in a study of cytomegalovirus exposure and HLA in healthy donors. TCRdb's copy holds only in-frame clones and misses some; the assay was immunoSEQ multiplex PCR. The sample has about 120,000 clones, roughly four fifths seen once; the top ten hold 1.5% to 2%. Material: PBMCs. These receptors were taken from a man in his forties in good health and CMV-seronegative. Both conserved end residues are part of each CDR3. A D gene is named only where the DNA matches it firmly. Size is omitted from some rows. Given values are once, few, many or a class for expanded clones.

TRBV11-1	-	TRBJ2-7	-	CASSSVQAYEQYF	TGTGCCAGCAGCTCCGTACAGGCCTACGAGCAGTACTTC
TRBV27	TRBD1	TRBJ1-6	-	CASSLTPGGRSPLHF	TGTGCCAGCAGTTTGACCCCAGGGGGAAGGTCACCCCTCCACTTT
TRBV18	TRBD2	TRBJ2-4	few	CASSPPRTSGGRDIQYF	TGTGCCAGCTCACCACCGAGGACTAGCGGGGGGCGGGACATTCAGTACTTC
TRBV9	-	TRBJ1-3	-	CASTLGSGEGNTIYF	TGTGCCAGCACCCTAGGTTCCGGCGAGGGAAACACCATATATTTT
TRBV28	-	TRBJ1-1	-	CASPSRAGDTEAFF	TGTGCCAGCCCCTCTCGAGCGGGGGACACTGAAGCTTTCTTT
TRBV4-3	TRBD1	TRBJ2-4	-	CASSQVPGQGNIQYF	TGCGCCAGCAGCCAAGTCCCGGGACAGGGTAACATTCAGTACTTC
TRBV4-2	TRBD2	TRBJ2-2	-	CASSQDLAGATGELFF	TGTGCCAGCAGCCAAGACCTAGCGGGAGCCACCGGGGAGCTGTTTTTT
TRBV27	TRBD1	TRBJ1-4	-	CASSLTGAGFEKLFF	TGTGCCAGCAGTTTAACAGGGGCGGGCTTTGAAAAACTGTTTTTT
TRBV5-4	TRBD2	TRBJ2-1	-	CASSLGASGMFNEQFF	TGTGCCAGCAGCTTGGGGGCTAGCGGGATGTTCAATGAGCAGTTCTTC
TRBV2	-	TRBJ2-5	-	CASSEYQETQYF	TGTGCCAGTAGCGAGTACCAAGAGACCCAGTACTTC
TRBV18	-	TRBJ1-1	-	CASSPYGTPPGTEAFF	TGTGCCAGCTCACCATATGGCACCCCACCGGGCACTGAAGCTTTCTTT
TRBV4-3	-	TRBJ1-5	-	CASSQVGSSLDRAFNQPQHF	TGCGCCAGCAGCCAAGTAGGGTCGAGTCTTGACAGAGCCTTCAATCAGCCCCAGCATTTT
TRBV9	-	TRBJ1-3	-	CASSGLTGTTIYF	TGTGCCAGCAGCGGCCTTACAGGGACCACCATATATTTT
TRBV5-6	-	TRBJ1-2	-	CASSLARGYGYTF	TGTGCCAGCAGCTTGGCCAGGGGCTATGGCTACACCTTC
TRBV5-1	TRBD2	TRBJ2-1	-	CASRTDHLAGGTYNEQFF	TGCGCCAGCAGAACAGACCACCTGGCGGGAGGGACATACAATGAGCAGTTCTTC
TRBV18	-	TRBJ1-1	-	CASSPPATNTEAFF	TGTGCCAGCTCACCACCGGCCACGAACACTGAAGCTTTCTTT
TRBV27	TRBD2	TRBJ2-7	-	CASSLGGGYEQYF	TGTGCCAGCAGTTTAGGGGGGGGCTACGAGCAGTACTTC
TRBV6-6	-	TRBJ2-3	few	CASSSGSTDTQYF	TGTGCCAGCAGTAGCGGGAGCACAGATACGCAGTATTTT
TRBV9	-	TRBJ1-4	once	CASSARPQATNEKLFF	TGTGCCAGCAGCGCCCGCCCCCAGGCAACTAATGAAAAACTGTTTTTT
TRBV7-2	-	TRBJ1-4	-	CASSLRWGVTATNEKLFF	TGTGCCAGCAGCCTCCGTTGGGGGGTGACGGCAACTAATGAAAAACTGTTTTTT
TRBV4-1	-	TRBJ1-1	-	CASSQFRGTEAFF	TGCGCCAGCAGCCAATTCCGGGGAACTGAAGCTTTCTTT
TRBV6-5	TRBD1	TRBJ2-7	-	CASSYTGDRGHEQYF	TGTGCCAGCTCCTACACCGGGGACAGGGGTCACGAGCAGTACTTC
TRBV30	TRBD2	TRBJ2-3	-	CAWQTSGAGGTQYF	TGTGCCTGGCAGACTAGCGGGGCGGGGGGTACGCAGTATTTT
TRBV27	TRBD1	TRBJ2-1	-	CASSLGTGRLYEQFF	TGTGCCAGCAGTTTAGGGACAGGGAGGCTTTATGAGCAGTTCTTC
TRBV7-8	TRBD1	TRBJ1-1	-	CASNLGQGLGTEAFF	TGTGCCAGCAACCTCGGACAGGGCTTGGGCACTGAAGCTTTCTTT
TRBV5-6	-	TRBJ2-2	-	CASSLVSGGTGELFF	TGTGCCAGCAGCTTGGTTTCGGGTGGTACCGGGGAGCTGTTTTTT
TRBV7-6	-	TRBJ1-3	few	CASSLEPGVDTIYF	TGTGCCAGCAGCTTAGAACCGGGGGTGGACACCATATATTTT
TRBV28	-	TRBJ1-5	-	CATIGQQNQPQHF	TGTGCCACCATCGGACAACAAAATCAGCCCCAGCATTTT
TRBV7-2	-	TRBJ2-6	-	CASTLISGANGLTF	TGTGCCAGCACCTTAATCTCTGGGGCCAACGGCCTGACTTTC
TRBV28	-	TRBJ1-4	-	CASSFRVLAEKLFF	TGTGCCAGCAGTTTCAGGGTTCTTGCTGAAAAACTGTTTTTT
TRBV6-5	-	TRBJ1-1	-	CASSYVSAASPEAFF	TGCGCCAGCAGTTACGTGTCGGCGGCGAGCCCTGAAGCTTTCTTT
TRBV6-1	TRBD1	TRBJ1-5	-	CASSKEGQADRGQPQHF	TGTGCCAGCAGTAAAGAGGGACAGGCAGACCGAGGTCAGCCCCAGCATTTT
TRBV6-1	TRBD1	TRBJ2-7	-	CASRWGQGAYEQYF	TGTGCCAGCAGATGGGGACAGGGGGCGTACGAGCAGTACTTC
TRBV7-9	-	TRBJ2-7	-	CASSLVGARNEQYF	TGTGCCAGCAGCTTAGTGGGGGCGCGGAACGAGCAGTACTTC
TRBV9	TRBD2	TRBJ2-1	-	CASSVAGAGYNEQFF	TGTGCCAGCAGCGTAGCCGGAGCGGGGTACAATGAGCAGTTCTTC
TRBV14	TRBD1	TRBJ2-5	-	CASSQHGDRAWETQYF	TGTGCCAGCAGCCAACACGGCGACAGGGCCTGGGAGACCCAGTACTTC
TRBV7-2	-	TRBJ2-7	-	CASSLGQEQYF	TGTGCCAGCAGCTTAGGACAGGAGCAGTACTTC
TRBV27	-	TRBJ1-5	-	CASSLRGYGPQHF	TGTGCCAGCAGTTTAAGAGGGTATGGGCCCCAGCATTTT
TRBV28	TRBD2	TRBJ2-5	-	CASGRLAGVSRGETQYF	TGTGCCAGCGGAAGACTAGCGGGAGTGTCCCGGGGGGAGACCCAGTACTTC
TRBV7-8	TRBD1	TRBJ1-2	few	CASSRDRGNGGYTF	TGTGCCAGCAGCCGGGACAGGGGTAATGGTGGCTACACCTTC
TRBV7-6	-	TRBJ2-5	-	CASSPLWTQYF	TGTGCCAGCAGCCCTCTCTGGACCCAGTACTTC
TRBV7-7	TRBD1	TRBJ2-1	-	CASSPGTGGFNEQFF	TGTGCTAGCAGCCCCGGGACAGGGGGCTTTAATGAGCAGTTCTTC
TRBV9	-	TRBJ2-7	-	CASSLTFPSNEQYF	TGTGCCAGCAGCCTCACCTTTCCCAGTAACGAGCAGTACTTC
TRBV28	-	TRBJ1-2	few	CASSEHYGYTF	TGTGCCAGCAGCGAGCACTATGGCTACACCTTC
TRBV7-2	-	TRBJ1-5	-	CASSRDRGNNQPQHF	TGTGCCAGCAGCCGCGACCGGGGTAACAATCAGCCCCAGCATTTT
TRBV15	TRBD2	TRBJ2-5	-	CATSRGGIETQYF	TGTGCCACCAGCAGGGGGGGGATCGAGACCCAGTACTTC
TRBV18	TRBD1	TRBJ1-6	-	CASSPTDRANSPLHF	TGTGCCAGCTCACCTACCGACAGGGCCAATTCACCCCTCCACTTT
TRBV7-2	TRBD2	TRBJ2-1	few	CASSPASRAGYGEQFF	TGTGCCAGCAGCCCAGCGAGCCGAGCGGGGTACGGTGAGCAGTTCTTC
TRBV5-4	-	TRBJ1-6	-	CASSLRGLNSPLHF	TGTGCCAGCAGCCTAAGAGGGCTTAATTCACCCCTCCACTTT
TRBV7-2	TRBD2	TRBJ2-1	-	CASSLFPGTSAYNEQFF	TGTGCCAGCAGCTTATTCCCCGGGACTAGTGCCTACAATGAGCAGTTCTTC
TRBV7-2	-	TRBJ1-1	-	CASSLIGGAFF	TGTGCCAGCAGCTTAATTGGCGGAGCTTTCTTT